This T cell receptor beta chain was retrieved from a study of shared clonotypes between healthy human individuals. CD45RO negativity and positive selection for CCR7 defined naive CD8 cells, a population that excluded terminally differentiated effector memory CD45RA+ cells. Study-wide points: It was expected that sequencing depth would affect clonotype sharing among donors. Between a few donors, naive CD4 clonotypes were shared at a level of about 5%. The sampled material consisted only of blood, and tissue repertoires are likely to differ.

V shed 5 bases and J 9 bases; nucleotides not matched to a gene: 10. The length of the CDR3 is 14 residues. The germline CDR1 and CDR2 sequences are SGHVS and FQNEAQ. Worth noting for this clone: The antigen is not known.

Sorted-subset replicate PCR reactions contained roughly 200 ng DNA, corresponding to tens of thousands of T cell genomes. TCRdb keeps only in-frame clones here, not all; method: immunoSEQ multiplex PCR. This table holds fewer than 1 million clones, about 96% found once. The receptor was isolated from a man aged 25 to 40 in good health. J is TRBJ1-2 and V is TRBV7-8, with TRBD1 matching 9 bases. Material for sequencing was naive CD8+ T cells sorted from blood. In DNA form, the CDR3 reads TGTGCCAGCAGCCCTGGACAGGGGCTAGGTCGCTACACCTTC. Translation: CASSPGQGLGRYTF.